This TCR beta chain was recorded in a study of T-cell reconstitution after alpha-beta-depleted transplantation in children. Preparation of the TCRbeta library used unique molecular identifiers. TCRdb called the PCR reads again in MiXCR, with one record for every CDR3 protein. This table holds about 600,000 distinct CDR3 sequences, more than 20% found once. The sequence came from a boy under two years old who had a stem cell transplant for acute myeloid leukemia, so the T cells may come from the graft donor. Specimen: PBMCs, mostly from graft donor cells, collected 360 days after TCRalphabeta/CD19-depleted stem cell transplant.

The CDR3 DNA sequence: TGCAGTGCTAGTCTGCAGACCCAGTACTTC. Its translation is CSASLQTQYF. The chain couples TRBV20-1 to TRBJ2-5; unclear D gene. Trimming pared 3 bases from V and 6 bases from J, leaving 5 bases between. The CDR3 is made up of 10 amino acids. In germline, CDR1 is DFQATT, CDR2 SNEGSKA (reference sequence).